This T cell receptor (beta chain) stems from a study of beta chain features in type 1 diabetes. Across the whole study: No age, gender or cell yield differences were seen between patients and healthy donors. Over all samples combined, 107,917,701 sorted cells were examined.

This clone was counted between two and nine times. What it binds is not known. Other DNA sequences within the sample encode an identical CDR3. General observations from the study: The study found moderately but significantly shorter TCRB CDR3s in all four CD4+ subsets of Type 1 diabetes patients.

Each population that was sorted was more than 95% pure. CDR3 length: 15 residues. Germline V gives CDR1 SGDLS, CDR2 YYNGEE. The V segment lost 0 bases and the J segment 5 bases; nucleotides outside the gene matches: 6. The whole isolated RNA underwent reverse transcription, so sequencing captured expressed TCRB transcripts. The table came from immunoSEQ multiplex PCR; TCRdb's copy has only in-frame clones and leaves some out. The profile shows over 90,000 clones, 25% to 35% of them singletons. The rearrangement links TRBV9 to TRBJ2-5, with 8 bases lining up with TRBD2. Source material: central memory CD4+ T cells from blood. The sequence was collected from a woman in her late teens or twenties with type 1 diabetes. In DNA, the CDR3 is TGTGCCAGCAGCGTAGGAGCGGGAGTGGGGGAGACCCAGTACTTC. It translates to CASSVGAGVGETQYF.